A single sample is the source of the 29 T cell receptor beta chains below, sequenced in a study of beta chain features in type 1 diabetes listed by TCRdb under 2018. The library relied on the immunoSEQ multiplex PCR assay. The High Capacity cDNA Reverse Transcription Kit was used to reverse transcribe all of the isolated RNA, meaning that expressed TCRB transcripts were what got sequenced. As stored in TCRdb, this immuneACCESS dataset retains in-frame rearrangements with V and J assigned. A fraction of the clones does not appear; measured against another copy, unresolved V genes explain less than half of the discrepancy, and the remainder lacks a known reason. Present in this sample are 900,000 or so clones, roughly 16% of which were seen just once. The ten largest make up 0.02% to 0.03% of the sample. Sequenced: naive CD4+ T cells from blood. The cell subset or site tag for this specimen amounts to: true naive CD4+ T cells. Source of these receptors: a young woman in good health.

The chain combines TRBV19 with TRBJ1-5; D gene ambiguous. The CDR3 has 13 residues. V was cut by 2 bases and J by 9 bases, with 11 bases left in between. Germline CDR1 and CDR2: LNHDA and SQIVND (reference sequence). This chain's CDR3 is CASSINSRGPQHF. The CDR3 DNA is TGTGCCAGTAGTATAAACAGCCGGGGGCCCCAGCATTTT.

This clone was seen more than once but under ten times. The V call is TRBV10-2, the J call TRBJ1-2, with 8 bases lining up with TRBD1. The CDR3 contains 14 residues. Looked up from germline, CDR1 is WSHSY and CDR2 is SAAADI. Trimming at V came to 6 bases and at J to 1 base, leaving 4 bases not matched to a gene. The CDR3 nucleotides are TGCGCCAGCAGCGGGACAGGAATTAACTATGGCTACACCTTC. Residues: CASSGTGINYGYTF.

The rearrangement uses TRBV5-6 and TRBJ2-2, with D unclear. Germline V gives CDR1 SGHDT, CDR2 YYEEEE. V was cut by 1 base and J by 4 bases, with 11 bases left in between. This CDR3 contains 15 residues. CDR3 residues: CASSLLSERTGELFF. DNA for the CDR3: TGTGCCAGCAGCTTGTTGTCAGAGCGCACCGGGGAGCTGTTTTTT. Looking up the rest from reference TRBV5-6 and TRBJ2-2 gives the full variable domain: DAGVTQSPTHLIKTRGQQVTLRCSPKSGHDTVSWYQQALGQGPQFIFQYYEEEERQRGNFPDRFSGHQFPNYSSELNVNALLLGDSALYLCASSLLSERTGELFFGEGSRLTVL.

This chain uses TRBV4-2 with TRBJ1-1; D unclear. Trimming removed 0 bases at V and 1 base at J, with 6 bases between. CDR3 length: 14 residues. Germline V gene sequence: CDR1 LGHNA, CDR2 YNFKEQ. The CDR3 protein is CASSQDSRNTEAFF. The CDR3 coding sequence is TGTGCCAGCAGCCAAGATTCCAGGAACACTGAAGCTTTCTTT.

This clone occurred a few times. The gene calls are TRBV5-6 and TRBJ2-7; D unclear. Germline V CDR1 and CDR2: SGHDT, YYEEEE. V lost 1 base and J 0 bases, leaving 8 bases between the germline ends. This CDR3 has 14 residues. CDR3 protein: CASSLLGTSYEQYF. The CDR3 DNA follows: TGTGCCAGCAGCTTGTTGGGTACCTCCTACGAGCAGTACTTC.

There are a few counts of this clone. The chain couples TRBV11-2 to TRBJ2-7; D is perhaps TRBD1 or TRBD2 (5 bases each). Trimming shortened V by 1 base and J by 3 bases, and 10 bases separated the two germline ends. Germline values: CDR1 SGHAT, CDR2 FQNNGV. The CDR3 loop spans 14 amino acids. DNA of the CDR3: TGTGCCAGCAGCTTAGCCGGGACGGTCTACGAGCAGTACTTC. It codes for CASSLAGTVYEQYF.

The J gene is TRBJ1-4, the V gene TRBV11-2, with D perhaps TRBD1 (5 bases). This CDR3 contains 14 residues. The V gene's germline CDR1 is SGHAT and CDR2 FQNNGV. Trimming left V 1 base short and J 8 bases short, with 11 bases between. The CDR3 DNA follows: TGTGCCAGCAGCTTAGTCGGGACGGGGGAAAAACTGTTTTTT. This translates into CASSLVGTGEKLFF.

This clone came up a few times. The chain is built from TRBV25-1 and TRBJ2-2; D ambiguous. The germline gives CDR1 MGHDK, CDR2 SYGVNS. This CDR3 region has 13 residues. V lost 2 bases to trimming and J lost 0 bases, with 1 base between them. CDR3 nucleotide sequence: TGTGCCAGCAGTGAAACGAACACCGGGGAGCTGTTTTTT. It is translated as CASSETNTGELFF.

This clone was counted between two and nine times. The chain links TRBV7-9 to TRBJ2-3, with D perhaps TRBD1 (5 bases). Trimming pared 6 bases from V and 0 bases from J, leaving 13 bases between. The CDR3 loop spans 15 amino acids. Germline V lookup: CDR1 SEHNR, CDR2 FQNEAQ (reference sequence). The CDR3 protein is CASRPDTASTDTQYF. The CDR3 region has the DNA TGTGCCAGCAGGCCGGACACAGCTAGCACAGATACGCAGTATTTT.

The chain is built from TRBV7-2 and TRBJ2-1; a possible D gene is TRBD2 (6 bases). V shed 1 base and J shed 1 base, with 11 bases lying between them. The CDR3 is 16 residues long. Germline CDR1 is SGHTA and CDR2 is FQGNSA. CDR3 sequence reads: CASSLGGGTSYNEQFF. CDR3 coding DNA: TGTGCCAGCAGCTTAGGTGGCGGGACGTCCTACAATGAGCAGTTCTTC.

This sequence joins TRBV18 and TRBJ1-1; 9 positions agree with TRBD1. CDR3 length: 14 residues. V trimming: 4 bases; J trimming: 3 bases; junction bases outside the gene matches: 3. CDR1 is KGHSH and CDR2 is LQKENI in the germline V gene. CDR3 coding DNA: TGTGCCAGCTCACGACAGGGGGGTTACACTGAAGCTTTCTTT. Translating it yields CASSRQGGYTEAFF.

The CDR3 DNA reads TGTGCCAGCAGCTTTCCCCCTGAGAACTACGAGCAGTACTTC. Translated, it gives CASSFPPENYEQYF. The rearrangement joins TRBV7-2 to TRBJ2-7; D is uncertain. This CDR3 comprises 14 residues. Deletions cut 3 bases from V and 3 bases from J, with 12 bases between. Germline loops: CDR1 SGHTA, CDR2 FQGNSA.

This clone was counted between two and nine times. The chain joins TRBV19 to TRBJ2-7, with D possibly TRBD1 on 6 matching bases. The CDR3 is 14 amino acids. V lost 5 bases to trimming and J lost 2 bases, with 13 bases between them. CDR1 is LNHDA, CDR2 SQIVND, per germline (reference sequence). The CDR3 region has the DNA TGTGCCAGTAGTCCACAGGGATCTACCTACGAGCAGTACTTC. This sequence encodes CASSPQGSTYEQYF.

The J gene is TRBJ2-4, the V gene TRBV10-1; no clear D. The CDR3 totals 11 residues. Trimming took off 5 bases at V and 2 bases at J, with 1 base between the two ends. Germline-derived CDR1 and CDR2 are WNHNN and SYGVQD (reference sequence). Here the CDR3 DNA reads TGCGCCAGCAGTTCCAAAAACATTCAGTACTTC. Protein: CASSSKNIQYF.

This clone was recorded a few times. The rearrangement joins TRBV5-4 to TRBJ2-1; weak D call: TRBD1 (5 bases). The V gene lost 1 base and the J gene lost 3 bases, with 11 bases spanning the gap. The CDR3 is 15 amino acids. Germline values: CDR1 SGHNT, CDR2 YYREEE (reference sequence). The CDR3 is CASSLTSTGYNEQFF. The CDR3 coding sequence is TGTGCCAGCAGCTTGACATCAACAGGCTACAATGAGCAGTTCTTC.

In this sample, this clone turned up a few times. The J gene is TRBJ2-3, the V gene TRBV5-5, with D hard to call. Germline CDR1 is SGHKS and CDR2 is YYEKEE (reference sequence). The CDR3 sequence is 13 residues long. Trimming removed 3 bases from V and 2 bases from J, with 7 bases in between. The CDR3 bases are TGTGCCAGCAGCTCGGTGCTCACAGATACGCAGTATTTT. Translated, it gives CASSSVLTDTQYF.

The V gene is TRBV7-2, the J gene TRBJ2-5; the D call may be TRBD1 or TRBD2 (5 bases each). The CDR3 is 14 residues long. CDR1 and CDR2 from the germline V gene are SGHTA and FQGNSA. V lost 4 bases, J lost 5 bases, and 14 bases lay in between. CDR3 region: CASSSGRGVETQYF. The DNA for the CDR3 is TGTGCCAGCAGCTCCGGACGAGGGGTTGAGACCCAGTACTTC.

As to this clone: Other DNA sequences in the same sample also yield this CDR3. The gene calls are TRBV5-1 and TRBJ2-1, with D possibly being TRBD1 or TRBD2 (5 bases each). Per germline, CDR1 SGHRS and CDR2 YFSETQ. Trimming shortened V by 4 bases and J by 4 bases, and 9 bases separated the two germline ends. This CDR3 region has 13 residues. CDR3 coding DNA: TGCGCCAGCAGCAGGGACCCTTACAATGAGCAGTTCTTC. Protein sequence: CASSRDPYNEQFF.

The chain is built from TRBV28 and TRBJ2-1, with 8 nucleotides matching TRBD2. Germline V lookup: CDR1 MDHEN, CDR2 SYDVKM. The CDR3 extends over 13 amino acids. V shed 5 bases and J 7 bases; nucleotides not matched to a gene: 4. This CDR3 reads CASSLAGPNEQFF. The CDR3 DNA follows: TGTGCCAGCAGTCTAGCGGGTCCTAATGAGCAGTTCTTC.

This clone was seen a handful of times. The CDR3 sequence: CASSLGGSLADTQYF. CDR3 nucleotides: TGTGCCAGCAGCTTAGGAGGTAGCTTAGCAGATACGCAGTATTTT. The chain links TRBV7-3 to TRBJ2-3; possible D gene TRBD2, 5 bases. CDR1 is SGHTA and CDR2 is FQGTGA in the germline V gene. CDR3 length: 15 residues. Deletions cut 2 bases from V and 4 bases from J, with 13 bases between.

V and J are TRBV7-2 and TRBJ2-3; TRBD2 matches 12 bases. Trimming cost V 3 bases and J 15 bases; bases outside gene matches: 16. The germline gives CDR1 SGHTA, CDR2 FQGNSA. CDR3 length: 16 residues. DNA of the CDR3: TGTGCCAGCAGCTTGATACTAGCGGGAGGTACCGAGGTTAGATATTTT. It yields the protein CASSLILAGGTEVRYF. The full variable domain, rest sourced from reference TRBV7-2 and TRBJ2-3, is GAGVSQSPSNKVTEKGKDVELRCDPISGHTALYWYRQSLGQGLEFLIYFQGNSAPDKSGLPSDRFSAERTGGSVSTLTIQRTQQEDSAVYLCASSLILAGGTEVRYFGPGTRLTVL.

The chain has TRBV7-2 and TRBJ1-2; the D gene is possibly TRBD1 (6 bases). Germline V gene sequence: CDR1 SGHTA, CDR2 FQGNSA. Trimming took off 1 base at V and 7 bases at J, with 13 bases between the two ends. The CDR3 is made up of 14 amino acids. CDR3 DNA sequence: TGTGCCAGCAGCTTAGTGGGGGGGCCTATTGGCTACACCTTC. This encodes CASSLVGGPIGYTF.

This clone was recorded a few times. Here the CDR3 DNA reads TGTGCCAGCAGCTCCTCCCGACTAGCGGAAGACACAGATACGCAGTATTTT. Its translation is CASSSSRLAEDTDTQYF. The chain links TRBV21-1 to TRBJ2-3; no DNA check was done on the table's D call, TRBD2. TRBV21-1 is shown as a pseudogene. The CDR3 runs 17 residues.

This clone was recorded a few times. V usage is TRBV18 and J usage is TRBJ1-2; D possibly corresponds to TRBD1 (6 bases). CDR3 length equals 14 residues. The germline V gene has CDR1 KGHSH and CDR2 LQKENI. Trimming removed 3 bases from V and 8 bases from J, with 16 bases in between. Here the CDR3 DNA reads TGTGCCAGCTCACCTGGACAGTTTCCGGCCGGCTACACCTTC. Amino acid sequence: CASSPGQFPAGYTF. The entire variable domain, with the rest obtained from reference TRBV18 and TRBJ1-2, is as follows: NAGVMQNPRHLVRRRGQEARLRCSPMKGHSHVYWYRQLPEEGLKFMVYLQKENIIDESGMPKERFSAEFPKEGPSILRIQQVVRGDSAAYFCASSPGQFPAGYTFGSGTRLTVV.

The CDR3 protein is CASSLSGTGLGTGELFF. CDR3 nucleotides: TGTGCCAGCAGCCTATCCGGGACAGGGTTAGGAACCGGGGAGCTGTTTTTT. The V and J genes are TRBV11-3 and TRBJ2-2, with TRBD1 matching over 9 bases. J lost 5 bases, V lost 5 bases, and 12 bases had no gene match. The CDR3 has 17 amino acids. The germline V gene has CDR1 SGHNT and CDR2 YENEEA.

The chain carries TRBV5-4 and TRBJ2-5; D unresolved. Germline V lookup: CDR1 SGHNT, CDR2 YYREEE (reference sequence). Trimming shortened V by 0 bases and J by 1 base, and 7 bases separated the two germline ends. This CDR3 is 14 amino acids long. The CDR3 bases are TGTGCCAGCAGCTTGGCCAGAGCCCAAGAGACCCAGTACTTC. The encoded protein is CASSLARAQETQYF.

The chain has TRBV23-1 and TRBJ2-2; a weak D match, TRBD2 (6 bases). TRBV23-1 falls under the ORF class, with uncertain function. The V and J ends lost 0 bases and 8 bases respectively, with 31 bases between them. The CDR3 extends over 21 amino acids. The CDR3, as DNA: TGCGCCAGCAGTCAATCGTTCTTTTTCCTTTCCAGGAGGGCCGGTTTTGGGGAGCTGTTTTTT. Translating gives CASSQSFFFLSRRAGFGELFF.

This clone has more than one count but fewer than ten. This chain uses TRBV5-1 with TRBJ2-1; 16 bases agree with TRBD2. Losses at the gene ends were 4 bases for V and 0 bases for J; bases not matched to a gene: 7. This CDR3 is 19 amino acids long. The V gene's germline CDR1 is SGHRS and CDR2 YFSETQ. CDR3 sequence (DNA): TGCGCCAGCAGCCCGGGACTAGCGGGAGGGGATAGCTCCTACAATGAGCAGTTCTTC. This codes for CASSPGLAGGDSSYNEQFF.

The V call is TRBV6-5, the J call TRBJ2-7; D possibly matches TRBD1 or TRBD2 (5 bases each). The ends were cut back, 5 bases at V and 2 bases at J, with 16 bases in the middle. This CDR3 has 15 amino acids. In germline, CDR1 is MNHEY, CDR2 SVGAGI. Written as DNA, the CDR3 is TGTGCCAGCAGTCCTCGGCCCGGGGACCCCTACGAGCAGTACTTC. Translation gives CASSPRPGDPYEQYF.